One and the same sample provided the 3 T cell receptor beta chains below, sequenced in a study of blood T cell repertoires in COVID-19 (dated by TCRdb to the early 2020s). Library preparation used the immunoSEQ multiplex PCR assay. The source is immuneACCESS, and TCRdb retained only in-frame sequences with V and J called. Part of the clones is not carried over; for the studies checked, unresolved V genes explain less than half of this, and the remainder is unexplained. In all, the sample holds about 240,000 clones, and around 86% of those were seen once. The leading ten clones occupy roughly 12% of the sample. The specimen sequenced was peripheral blood. These receptors originate from an older woman with active or convalescent COVID-19.

A remark on this clone: A junction end diverges from the germline sequence, so it may reflect a read error. This rearrangement joins TRBV4-1 to TRBJ1-1; 8 bases are shared with TRBD1. The CDR3 consists of 17 residues. Germline CDR1 and CDR2: MGHRA and YSYEKL. The chain's CDR3 is CTSSQDRGFAMNTEAFF. For the CDR3, the DNA is TGCACCAGCAGCCAAGACAGGGGATTTGCCATGAACACTGAAGCTTTCTTT.

The rearrangement links TRBV6-1 to TRBJ1-5; 7 bases fit TRBD1. This CDR3 is 17 amino acids long. With 4 bases clipped from V and 2 bases from J, the junction kept 11 bases outside the gene matches. The germline gives CDR1 MNHNS, CDR2 SASEGT. The chain's CDR3 is CASSVPRGQGRNQPQHF. The CDR3, as DNA: TGTGCCAGCAGTGTTCCTAGGGGGCAGGGACGCAATCAGCCCCAGCATTTT.

In this sample, this clone turned up once. The chain joins TRBV11-1 to TRBJ2-1; no definite D call. CDR1 is SGHAT and CDR2 is FQDESV in the germline V gene (reference sequence). The CDR3 extends over 16 amino acids. V was trimmed by 2 bases and J by 0 bases, leaving 11 bases between them. The CDR3 DNA sequence: TGTGCCAGCAGCTTATTATCGACTGCCTCCTACAATGAGCAGTTCTTC. It specifies CASSLLSTASYNEQFF.